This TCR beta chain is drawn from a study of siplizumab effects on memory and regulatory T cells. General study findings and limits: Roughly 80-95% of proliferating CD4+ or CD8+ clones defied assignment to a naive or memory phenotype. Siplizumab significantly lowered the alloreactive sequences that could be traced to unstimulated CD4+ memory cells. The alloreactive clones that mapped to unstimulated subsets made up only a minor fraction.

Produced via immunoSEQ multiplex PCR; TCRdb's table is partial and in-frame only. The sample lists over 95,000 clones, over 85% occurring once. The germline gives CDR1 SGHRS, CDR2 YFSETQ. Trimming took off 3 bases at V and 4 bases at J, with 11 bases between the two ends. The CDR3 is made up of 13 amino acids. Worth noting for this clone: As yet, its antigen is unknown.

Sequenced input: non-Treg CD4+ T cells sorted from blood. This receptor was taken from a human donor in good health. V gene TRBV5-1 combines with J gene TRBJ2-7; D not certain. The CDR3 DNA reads TGCGCCAGCAGCTGGGGTGGATCTTACGAGCAGTACTTC. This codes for CASSWGGSYEQYF.